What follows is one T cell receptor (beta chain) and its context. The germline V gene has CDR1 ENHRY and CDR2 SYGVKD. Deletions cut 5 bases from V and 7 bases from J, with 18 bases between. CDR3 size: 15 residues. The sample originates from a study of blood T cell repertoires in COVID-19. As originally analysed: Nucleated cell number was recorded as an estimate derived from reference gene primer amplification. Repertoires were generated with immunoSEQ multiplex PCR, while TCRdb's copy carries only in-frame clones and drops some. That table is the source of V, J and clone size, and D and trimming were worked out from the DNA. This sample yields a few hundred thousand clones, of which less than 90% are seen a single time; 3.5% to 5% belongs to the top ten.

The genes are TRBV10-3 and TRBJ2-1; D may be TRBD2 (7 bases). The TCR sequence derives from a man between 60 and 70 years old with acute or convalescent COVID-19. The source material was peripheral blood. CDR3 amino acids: CAISRTRGGPNEQFF. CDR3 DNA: TGTGCCATCAGTAGGACAAGGGGGGGTCCTAATGAGCAGTTCTTC.